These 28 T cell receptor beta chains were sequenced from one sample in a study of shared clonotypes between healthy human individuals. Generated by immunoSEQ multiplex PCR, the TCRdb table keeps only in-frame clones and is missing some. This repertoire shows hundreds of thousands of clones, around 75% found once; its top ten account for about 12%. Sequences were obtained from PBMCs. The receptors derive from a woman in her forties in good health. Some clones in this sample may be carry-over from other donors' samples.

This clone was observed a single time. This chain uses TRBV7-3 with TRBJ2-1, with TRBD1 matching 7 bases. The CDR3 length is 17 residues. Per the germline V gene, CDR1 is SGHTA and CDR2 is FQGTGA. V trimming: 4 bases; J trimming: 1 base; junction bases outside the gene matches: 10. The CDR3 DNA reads TGTGCCAGCAGCTCCAGAGGGTCGGGACAGTCCTACAATGAGCAGTTCTTC. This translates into CASSSRGSGQSYNEQFF.

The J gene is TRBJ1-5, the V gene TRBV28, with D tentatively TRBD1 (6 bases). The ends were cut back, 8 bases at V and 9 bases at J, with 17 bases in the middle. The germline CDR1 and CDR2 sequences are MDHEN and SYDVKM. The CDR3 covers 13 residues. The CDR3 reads CASRDITLGPQHF. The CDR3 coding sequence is TGTGCCAGCCGGGACATAACCCTAGGGCCCCAGCATTTT.

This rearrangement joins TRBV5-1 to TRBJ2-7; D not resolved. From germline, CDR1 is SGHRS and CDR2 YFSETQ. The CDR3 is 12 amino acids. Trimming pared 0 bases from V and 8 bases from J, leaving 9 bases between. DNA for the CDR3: TGCGCCAGCAGCTTGGCCCCAGGCCAGCAGTACTTC. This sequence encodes CASSLAPGQQYF.

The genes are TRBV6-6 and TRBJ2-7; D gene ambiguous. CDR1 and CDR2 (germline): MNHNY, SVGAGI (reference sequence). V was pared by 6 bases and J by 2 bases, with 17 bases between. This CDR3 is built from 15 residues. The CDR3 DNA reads TGTGCCAGCAGCAGCCCCCGTGGCCGAACCTACGAGCAGTACTTC. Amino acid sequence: CASSSPRGRTYEQYF.

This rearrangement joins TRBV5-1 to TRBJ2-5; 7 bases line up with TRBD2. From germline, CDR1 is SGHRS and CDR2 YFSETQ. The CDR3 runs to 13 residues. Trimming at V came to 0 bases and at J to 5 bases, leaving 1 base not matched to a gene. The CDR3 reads CASSLELAETQYF. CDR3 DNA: TGCGCCAGCAGCTTGGAACTAGCGGAGACCCAGTACTTC.

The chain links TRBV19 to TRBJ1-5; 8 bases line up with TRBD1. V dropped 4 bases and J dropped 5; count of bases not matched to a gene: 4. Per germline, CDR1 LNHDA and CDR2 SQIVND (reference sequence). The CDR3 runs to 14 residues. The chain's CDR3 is CASSTRQGHQPQHF. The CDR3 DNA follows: TGTGCCAGTAGTACCAGACAGGGGCATCAGCCCCAGCATTTT.

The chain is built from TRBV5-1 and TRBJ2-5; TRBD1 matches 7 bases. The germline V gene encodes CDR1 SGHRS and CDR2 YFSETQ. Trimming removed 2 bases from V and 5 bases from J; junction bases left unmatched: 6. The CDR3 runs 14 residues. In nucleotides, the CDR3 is TGCGCCAGCAGCTTAGGGGGCAGGTCTGAGACCCAGTACTTC. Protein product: CASSLGGRSETQYF. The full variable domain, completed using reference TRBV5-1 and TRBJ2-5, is KAGVTQTPRYLIKTRGQQVTLSCSPISGHRSVSWYQQTPGQGLQFLFEYFSETQRNKGNFPGRFSGRQFSNSRSEMNVSTLELGDSALYLCASSLGGRSETQYFGPGTRLLVL.

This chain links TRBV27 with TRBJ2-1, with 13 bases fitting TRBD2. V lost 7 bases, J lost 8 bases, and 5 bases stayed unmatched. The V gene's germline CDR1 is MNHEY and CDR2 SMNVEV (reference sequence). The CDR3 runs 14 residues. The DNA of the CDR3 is TGTGCCAGCAAGGGACTAGCGGGATCGGATGAGCAGTTCTTC. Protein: CASKGLAGSDEQFF.

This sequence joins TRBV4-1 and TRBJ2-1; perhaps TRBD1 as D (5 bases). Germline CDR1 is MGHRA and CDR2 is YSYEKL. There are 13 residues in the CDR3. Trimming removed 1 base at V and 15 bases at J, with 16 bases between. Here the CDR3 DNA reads TGCGCCAGCAGCCAAGTAGCAGGGTATAATCCGTTCTTC. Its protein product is CASSQVAGYNPFF.

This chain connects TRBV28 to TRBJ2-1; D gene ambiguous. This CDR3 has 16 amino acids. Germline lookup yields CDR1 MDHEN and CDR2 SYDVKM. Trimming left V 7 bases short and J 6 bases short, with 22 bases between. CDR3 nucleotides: TGTGCCAGCAATGAAATTGGCCGGACGCGGATCAATGAGCAGTTCTTC. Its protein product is CASNEIGRTRINEQFF.

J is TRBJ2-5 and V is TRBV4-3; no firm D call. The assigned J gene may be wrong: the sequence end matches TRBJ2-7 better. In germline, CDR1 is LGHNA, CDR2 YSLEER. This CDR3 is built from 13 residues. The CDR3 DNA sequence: TGCGCCAGCAGCCAAGTAGGTGGCTACGAGCAGTACTTC. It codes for CASSQVGGYEQYF.

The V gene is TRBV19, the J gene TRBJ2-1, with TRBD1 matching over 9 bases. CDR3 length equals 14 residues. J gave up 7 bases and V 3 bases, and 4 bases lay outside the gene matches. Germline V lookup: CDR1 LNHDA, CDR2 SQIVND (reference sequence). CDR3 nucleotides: TGTGCCAGTAGTATTAGTGGACAGGGGAATGAGCAGTTCTTC. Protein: CASSISGQGNEQFF. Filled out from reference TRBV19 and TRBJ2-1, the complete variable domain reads DGGITQSPKYLFRKEGQNVTLSCEQNLNHDAMYWYRQDPGQGLRLIYYSQIVNDFQKGDIAEGYSVSREKKESFPLTVTSAQKNPTAFYLCASSISGQGNEQFFGPGTRLTVL.

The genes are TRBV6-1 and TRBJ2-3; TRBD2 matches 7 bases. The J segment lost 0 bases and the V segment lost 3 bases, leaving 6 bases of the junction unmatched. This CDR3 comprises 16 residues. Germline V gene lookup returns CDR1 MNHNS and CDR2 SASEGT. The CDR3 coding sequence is TGTGCCAGCAGTGAGGAGGGAGGGATTAGCACAGATACGCAGTATTTT. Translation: CASSEEGGISTDTQYF.

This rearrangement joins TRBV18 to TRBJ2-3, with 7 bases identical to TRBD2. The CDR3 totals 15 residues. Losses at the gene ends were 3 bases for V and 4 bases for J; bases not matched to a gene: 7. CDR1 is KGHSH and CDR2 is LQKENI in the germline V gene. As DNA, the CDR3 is TGTGCCAGCTCACCGGGAGGACTAGGACCAGATACGCAGTATTTT. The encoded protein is CASSPGGLGPDTQYF.

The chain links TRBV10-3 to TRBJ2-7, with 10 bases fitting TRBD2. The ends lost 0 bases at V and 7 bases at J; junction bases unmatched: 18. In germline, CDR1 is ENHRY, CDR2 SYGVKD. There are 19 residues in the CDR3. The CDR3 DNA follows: TGTGCCATCAGTGAGTCGATTTTAAGCGGGAGGGCCCCCAGGGGAGAGCAGTACTTC. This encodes CAISESILSGRAPRGEQYF.

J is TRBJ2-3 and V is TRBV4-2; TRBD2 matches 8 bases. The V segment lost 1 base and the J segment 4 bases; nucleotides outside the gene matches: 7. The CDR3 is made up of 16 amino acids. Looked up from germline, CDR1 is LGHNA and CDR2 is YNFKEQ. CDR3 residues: CASSQVLSGSADTQYF. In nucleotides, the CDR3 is TGTGCCAGCAGCCAAGTCCTCAGCGGGAGTGCAGATACGCAGTATTTT.

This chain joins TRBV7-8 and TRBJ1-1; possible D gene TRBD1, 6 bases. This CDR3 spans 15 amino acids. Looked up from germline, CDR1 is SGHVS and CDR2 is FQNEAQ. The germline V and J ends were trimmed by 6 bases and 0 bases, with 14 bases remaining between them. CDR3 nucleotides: TGTGCCAGCAGTTCACTGGGACACTTGAACACTGAAGCTTTCTTT. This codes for CASSSLGHLNTEAFF.

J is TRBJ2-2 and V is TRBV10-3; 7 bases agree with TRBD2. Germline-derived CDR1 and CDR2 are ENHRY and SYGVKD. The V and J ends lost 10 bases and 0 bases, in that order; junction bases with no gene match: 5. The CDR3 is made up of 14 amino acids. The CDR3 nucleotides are TGTGCCAGCCGTGGGGGGGCGAACACCGGGGAGCTGTTTTTT. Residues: CASRGGANTGELFF.

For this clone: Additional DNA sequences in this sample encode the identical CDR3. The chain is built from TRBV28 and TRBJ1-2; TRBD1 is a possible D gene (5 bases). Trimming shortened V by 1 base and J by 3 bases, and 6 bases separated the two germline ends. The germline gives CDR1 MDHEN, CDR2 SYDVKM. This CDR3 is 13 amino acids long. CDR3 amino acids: CASSLLGDYGYTF. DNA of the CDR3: TGTGCCAGCAGTTTATTAGGGGACTATGGCTACACCTTC.

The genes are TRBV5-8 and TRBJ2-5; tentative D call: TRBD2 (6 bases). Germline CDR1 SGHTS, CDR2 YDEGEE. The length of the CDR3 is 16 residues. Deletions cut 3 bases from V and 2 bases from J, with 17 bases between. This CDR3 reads CASSWGVGRVQETQYF. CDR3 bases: TGTGCCAGCAGCTGGGGGGTTGGCCGTGTTCAAGAGACCCAGTACTTC.

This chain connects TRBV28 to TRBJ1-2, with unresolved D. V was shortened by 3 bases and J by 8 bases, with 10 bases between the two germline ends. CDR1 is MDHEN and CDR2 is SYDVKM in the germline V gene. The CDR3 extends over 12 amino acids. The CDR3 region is CASSFLGLGYTF. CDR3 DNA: TGTGCCAGCAGTTTTCTGGGGTTGGGCTACACCTTC.

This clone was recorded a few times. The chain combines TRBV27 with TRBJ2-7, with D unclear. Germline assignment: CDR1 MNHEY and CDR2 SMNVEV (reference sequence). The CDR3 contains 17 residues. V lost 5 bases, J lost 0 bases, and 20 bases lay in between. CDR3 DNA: TGTGCCAGCAGTAAACGAGCGTCGGGCTTCGGCTCCTACGAGCAGTACTTC. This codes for CASSKRASGFGSYEQYF.

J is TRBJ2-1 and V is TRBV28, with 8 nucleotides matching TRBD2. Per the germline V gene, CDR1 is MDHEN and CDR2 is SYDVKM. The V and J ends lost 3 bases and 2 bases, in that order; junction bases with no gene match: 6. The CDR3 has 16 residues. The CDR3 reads CASSLSGGGPYNEQFF. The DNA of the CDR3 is TGTGCCAGCAGTTTGTCGGGAGGGGGTCCCTACAATGAGCAGTTCTTC.

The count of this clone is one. CDR3 bases: TGTGCCAGCTCACCTTCAGCAGGGGGCGAGCAGTACTTC. Amino acids: CASSPSAGGEQYF. The chain links TRBV18 to TRBJ2-7, with 7 bases that match TRBD1. Germline values: CDR1 KGHSH, CDR2 LQKENI. The CDR3 totals 13 residues. The J segment lost 6 bases and the V segment lost 3 bases, leaving 5 bases of the junction unmatched.

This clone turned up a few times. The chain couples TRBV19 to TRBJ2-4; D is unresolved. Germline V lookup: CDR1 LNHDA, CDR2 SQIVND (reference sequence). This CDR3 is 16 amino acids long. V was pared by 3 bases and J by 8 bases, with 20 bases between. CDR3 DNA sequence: TGTGCCAGTAGTATTCGAGCCGGTGCAGCTGGATACATTCAGTACTTC. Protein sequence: CASSIRAGAAGYIQYF.

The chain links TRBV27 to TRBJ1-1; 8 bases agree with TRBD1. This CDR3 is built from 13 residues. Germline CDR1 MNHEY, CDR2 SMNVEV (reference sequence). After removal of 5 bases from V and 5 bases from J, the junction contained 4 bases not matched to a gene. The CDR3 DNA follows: TGTGCCAGCAGTCTACAGGGGGGGACTGAAGCTTTCTTT. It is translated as CASSLQGGTEAFF.

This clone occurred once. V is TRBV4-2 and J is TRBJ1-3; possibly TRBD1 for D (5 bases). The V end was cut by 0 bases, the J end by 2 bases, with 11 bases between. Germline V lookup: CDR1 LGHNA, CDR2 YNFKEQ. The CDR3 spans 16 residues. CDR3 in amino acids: CASSQDPGRPGNTIYF. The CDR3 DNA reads TGTGCCAGCAGCCAAGACCCAGGGCGGCCTGGAAACACCATATATTTT.

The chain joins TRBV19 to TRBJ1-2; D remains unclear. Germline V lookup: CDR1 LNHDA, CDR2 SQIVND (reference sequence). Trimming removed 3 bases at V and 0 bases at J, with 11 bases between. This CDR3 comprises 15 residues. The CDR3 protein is CASSILEEANYGYTF. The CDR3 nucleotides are TGTGCCAGTAGTATTTTGGAGGAAGCTAACTATGGCTACACCTTC.